The present entry profiles one T cell receptor beta chain with its context. The data are from a study of blood T cell repertoires in COVID-19. On the study more broadly: Samples taken during acute and convalescent COVID-19 were collected in the United States, Italy and Spain. Nucleic acid was either cDNA or gDNA, and it came from T cells, B-cell-depleted T cells, or PBMCs.

The CDR3 length is 16 residues. The germline V gene has CDR1 SGHNT and CDR2 YYREEE (reference sequence). Trimming at V came to 4 bases and at J to 0 bases, leaving 7 bases not matched to a gene. In the study's own analysis: Reference gene primer amplification in the assay estimated nucleated cell counts. Generated by immunoSEQ multiplex PCR, the TCRdb table keeps only in-frame clones and is missing some. V and J calls and clone size come straight from that table; D and trimming were deduced from the DNA. The sample lists approximately 280,000 clones; 80% to 90% were seen once. The chain uses TRBV5-4 and TRBJ1-3; 7 bases agree with TRBD1. The source material was peripheral blood. This clonotype was sampled from a woman aged 70 to 79 with acute or convalescent COVID-19. The CDR3, as DNA: TGTGCCAGCAGCCCCGAGGGGGCAATCTCTGGAAACACCATATATTTT. Translating it yields CASSPEGAISGNTIYF.